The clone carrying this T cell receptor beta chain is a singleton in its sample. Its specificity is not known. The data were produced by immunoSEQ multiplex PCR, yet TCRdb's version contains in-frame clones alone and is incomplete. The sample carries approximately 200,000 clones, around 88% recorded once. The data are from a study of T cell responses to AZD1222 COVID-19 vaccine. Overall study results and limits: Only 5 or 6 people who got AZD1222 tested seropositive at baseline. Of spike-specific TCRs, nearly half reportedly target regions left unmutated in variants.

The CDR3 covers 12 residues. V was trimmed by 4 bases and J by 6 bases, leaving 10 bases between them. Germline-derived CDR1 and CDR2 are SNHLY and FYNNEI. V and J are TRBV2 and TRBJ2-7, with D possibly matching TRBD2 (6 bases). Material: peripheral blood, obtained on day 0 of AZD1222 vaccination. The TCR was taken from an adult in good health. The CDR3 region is CASSAGVVEQYF. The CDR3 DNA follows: TGTGCCAGCAGTGCGGGGGTGGTCGAGCAGTACTTC.